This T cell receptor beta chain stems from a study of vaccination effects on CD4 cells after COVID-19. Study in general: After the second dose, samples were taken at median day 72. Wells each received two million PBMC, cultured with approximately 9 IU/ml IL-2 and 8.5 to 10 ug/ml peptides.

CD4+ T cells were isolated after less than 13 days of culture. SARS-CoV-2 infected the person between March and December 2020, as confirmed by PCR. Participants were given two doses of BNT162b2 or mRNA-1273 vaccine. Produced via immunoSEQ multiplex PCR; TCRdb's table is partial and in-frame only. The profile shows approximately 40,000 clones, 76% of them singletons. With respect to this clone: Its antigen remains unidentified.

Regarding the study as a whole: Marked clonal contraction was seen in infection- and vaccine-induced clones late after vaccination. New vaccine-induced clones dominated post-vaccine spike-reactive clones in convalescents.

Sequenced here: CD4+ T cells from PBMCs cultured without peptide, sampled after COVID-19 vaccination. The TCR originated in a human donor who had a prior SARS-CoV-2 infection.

The CDR3 spells CATVLDRGPTEAFF. In DNA form, the CDR3 reads TGTGCCACGGTCCTGGACAGGGGACCCACTGAAGCTTTCTTT. The rearrangement joins TRBV2 to TRBJ1-1; 9 bases are a match to TRBD1. Per the germline V gene, CDR1 is SNHLY and CDR2 is FYNNEI. Germline trimming cut 10 bases from V and 4 bases from J; bases unmatched to any gene: 10. CDR3 size: 14 residues. The full variable domain, its missing parts supplied by reference TRBV2 and TRBJ1-1, is EPEVTQTPSHQVTQMGQEVILRCVPISNHLYFYWYRQILGQKVEFLVSFYNNEISEKSEIFDDQFSVERPDGSNFTLKIRSTKLEDSAMYFCATVLDRGPTEAFFGQGTRLTVV.